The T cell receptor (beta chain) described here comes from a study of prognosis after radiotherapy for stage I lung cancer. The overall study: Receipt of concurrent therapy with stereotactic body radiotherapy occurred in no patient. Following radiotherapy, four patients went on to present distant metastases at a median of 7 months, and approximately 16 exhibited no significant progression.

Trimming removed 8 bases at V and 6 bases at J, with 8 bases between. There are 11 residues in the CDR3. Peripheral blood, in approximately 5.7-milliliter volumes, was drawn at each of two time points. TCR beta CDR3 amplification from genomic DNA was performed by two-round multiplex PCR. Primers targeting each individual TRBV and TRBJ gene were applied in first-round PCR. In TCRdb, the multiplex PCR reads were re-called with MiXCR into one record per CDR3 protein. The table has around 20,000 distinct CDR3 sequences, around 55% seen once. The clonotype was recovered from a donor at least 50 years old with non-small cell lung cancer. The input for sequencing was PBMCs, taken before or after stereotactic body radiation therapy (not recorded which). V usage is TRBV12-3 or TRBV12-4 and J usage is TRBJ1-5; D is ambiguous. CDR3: CASAKGQPQHF. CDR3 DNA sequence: TGTGCCAGCGCAAAGGGTCAGCCCCAGCATTTT.